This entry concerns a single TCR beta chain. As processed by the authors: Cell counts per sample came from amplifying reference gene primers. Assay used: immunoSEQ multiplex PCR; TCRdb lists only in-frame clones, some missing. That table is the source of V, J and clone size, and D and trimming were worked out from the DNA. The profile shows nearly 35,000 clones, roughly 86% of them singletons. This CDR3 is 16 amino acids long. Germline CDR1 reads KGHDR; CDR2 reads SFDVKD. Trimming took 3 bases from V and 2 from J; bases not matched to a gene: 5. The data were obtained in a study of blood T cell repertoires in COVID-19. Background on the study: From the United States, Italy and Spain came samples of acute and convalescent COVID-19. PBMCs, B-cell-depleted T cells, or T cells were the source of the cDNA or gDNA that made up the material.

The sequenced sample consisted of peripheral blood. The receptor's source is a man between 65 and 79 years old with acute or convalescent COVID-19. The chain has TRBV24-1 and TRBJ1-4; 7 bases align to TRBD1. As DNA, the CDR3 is TGTGCCACCAGTGATAATAGGGGGCCCACTAATGAAAAACTGTTTTTT. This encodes CATSDNRGPTNEKLFF.